This T cell receptor beta chain comes out of a study of OX40 agonist ivuxolimab in advanced cancers. In the study overall: Ivuxolimab was a fully human IgG2 agonistic monoclonal antibody targeting the costimulatory receptor OX40 (CD134). Intravenous ivuxolimab was administered to patients every 2 weeks at six dose levels: 0.01, 0.1, 0.3, 1.5, 3 and 10 mg/kg. Of the 50 or so patients in dose escalation, about 20 had hepatocellular carcinoma, around 15 had melanoma, 9 had renal cell carcinoma and 9 had head and neck cancer. In the dose-escalation cohort, around 80% of patients were male, and the mean age was roughly 60 years with a range of 23 to 79. Prior anti-PD-1, anti-PD-L1 or anti-CTLA-4 therapy was permitted, and 35% to 40% of dose-escalation patients had received checkpoint inhibitors. Partial responses were achieved by three dose-escalation patients, of whom one had hepatocellular carcinoma and two had cutaneous melanoma. The purpose of peripheral TCRbeta sequencing was to test whether ivuxolimab changed TCR sequence diversity and led to clonal T-cell expansion. The paper describes the monotherapy dose-escalation part (N of about 57 patients) of the phase I trial of ivuxolimab. Overall study results and their limits: The antigen specificity of the peripheral T cells that underwent clonal expansion was not determined. On average, CD8+ T cells showed more expanded clones than CD4+ T cells after ivuxolimab. At doses of 0.1 to 3.0 mg/kg, clonal expansion of both CD4+ and CD8+ blood T cells was observed from baseline to week 6. Low levels of normalized T-cell clonal expansion were also shown by some nonresponding patients. Partial responders in the 0.1-3.0 mg/kg groups had among the lowest normalized peripheral clonal expansion, especially among CD8+ T cells.

For sequencing of the TCRbeta CDR3 region, genomic DNA was extracted from the sorted cells. The immunoSEQ Assay was used to sequence the TCRbeta CDR3 regions. The clones in this table, taken by TCRdb from immuneACCESS, are in-frame only. Not every clone is retained; where verified, under half of the shortfall comes from an unresolved V gene, and the cause of the rest is unknown. The sample table lists nearly 85,000 clones, approximately 82% of them with a count of one. The top ten hold approximately 0.78% of the sample. Comment on this clone: Its antigen has not been determined. No quality values exist for individual bases; no much larger clone is one base distant.

The trial excluded patients who had a history of autoimmune disease or were on systemic immunosuppression. Peripheral blood for TCR sequencing was collected from all dose cohorts at baseline, on cycle 4 day 1, and on cycle 7 day 1. The samples were drawn from a first-in-human, open-label, multicenter phase I dose-escalation trial of ivuxolimab. Adults with locally advanced or metastatic head and neck squamous cell, hepatocellular, melanoma or renal cell carcinoma were enrolled in the trial. Before TCR sequencing, CD4+ T cells and CD8+ T cells were sorted from peripheral blood as separate populations. CDR1 is given as MNHEY and CDR2 as SMNVEV, both from the germline V gene (reference sequence). Inclusive of the bounding cysteine and phenylalanine, the CDR3 is 14 residues long. The DNA shown is the 42-base CDR3, in frame from base 1. Relative to germline, V is 3 bases shorter and J is 7 bases shorter, with 12 bases between their ends.

Material: CD4+ or CD8+ T cells sorted from blood, obtained in a trial of the OX40 agonist ivuxolimab. This clonotype originated in an adult with an advanced solid tumor such as melanoma, head and neck, liver or kidney cancer. The V and J genes are TRBV27 and TRBJ2-2; 6 matching bases give a weak D call of TRBD1. The DNA reads as follows: TGTGCCAGCAGTTTGAGCAGGGGTGTCGGGGAGCTGTTTTTT. Its protein product is CASSLSRGVGELFF.